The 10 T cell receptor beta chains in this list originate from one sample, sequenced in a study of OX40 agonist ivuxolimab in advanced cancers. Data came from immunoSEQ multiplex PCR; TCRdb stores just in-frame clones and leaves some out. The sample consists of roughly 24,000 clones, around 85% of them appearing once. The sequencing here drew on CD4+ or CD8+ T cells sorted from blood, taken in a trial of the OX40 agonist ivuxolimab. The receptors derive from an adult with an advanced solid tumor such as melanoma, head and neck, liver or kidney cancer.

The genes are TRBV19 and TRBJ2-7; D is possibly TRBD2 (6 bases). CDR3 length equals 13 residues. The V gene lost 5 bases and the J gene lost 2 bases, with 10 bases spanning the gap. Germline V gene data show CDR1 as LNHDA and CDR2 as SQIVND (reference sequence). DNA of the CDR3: TGTGCCAGTAGTCCCGCGGGAACCTACGAGCAGTACTTC. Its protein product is CASSPAGTYEQYF.

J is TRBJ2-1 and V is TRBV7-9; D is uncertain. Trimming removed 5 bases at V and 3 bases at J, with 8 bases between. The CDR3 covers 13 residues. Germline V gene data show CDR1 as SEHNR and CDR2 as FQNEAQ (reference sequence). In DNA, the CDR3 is TGTGCCAGCAGCCCCAGACTCTACAATGAGCAGTTCTTC. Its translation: CASSPRLYNEQFF.

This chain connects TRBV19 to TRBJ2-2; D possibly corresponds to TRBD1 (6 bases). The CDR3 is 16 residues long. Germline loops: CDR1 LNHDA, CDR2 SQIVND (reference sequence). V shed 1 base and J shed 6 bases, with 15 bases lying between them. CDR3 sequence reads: CASSIGYGGLAGELFF. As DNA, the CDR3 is TGTGCCAGTAGTATAGGGTATGGGGGCCTTGCCGGGGAGCTGTTTTTT.

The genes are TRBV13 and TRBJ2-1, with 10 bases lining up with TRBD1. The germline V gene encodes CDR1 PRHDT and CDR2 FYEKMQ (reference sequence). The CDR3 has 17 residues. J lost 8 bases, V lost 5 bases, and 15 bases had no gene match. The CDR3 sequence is CASSLSTGGESIHEQFF. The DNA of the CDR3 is TGTGCCAGCAGCCTTTCGACAGGGGGCGAAAGTATTCATGAGCAGTTCTTC.

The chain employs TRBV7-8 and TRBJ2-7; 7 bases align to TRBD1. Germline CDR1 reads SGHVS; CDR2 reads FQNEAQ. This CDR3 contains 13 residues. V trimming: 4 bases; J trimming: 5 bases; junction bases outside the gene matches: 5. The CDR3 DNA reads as TGTGCCAGCAGCTACGCAGGGGGACACGAGCAGTACTTC. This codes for CASSYAGGHEQYF.

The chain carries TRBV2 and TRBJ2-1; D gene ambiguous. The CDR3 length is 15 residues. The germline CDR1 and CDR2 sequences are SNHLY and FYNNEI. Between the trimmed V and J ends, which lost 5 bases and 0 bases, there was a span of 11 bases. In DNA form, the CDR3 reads TGTGCCAGCAGTACCGGGTGGAGCTCCTACAATGAGCAGTTCTTC. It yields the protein CASSTGWSSYNEQFF.

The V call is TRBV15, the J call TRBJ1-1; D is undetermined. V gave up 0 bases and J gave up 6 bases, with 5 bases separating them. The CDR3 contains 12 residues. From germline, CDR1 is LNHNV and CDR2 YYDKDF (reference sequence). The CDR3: CATSRDMAEAFF. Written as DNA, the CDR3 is TGTGCCACCAGCAGAGATATGGCTGAAGCTTTCTTT.

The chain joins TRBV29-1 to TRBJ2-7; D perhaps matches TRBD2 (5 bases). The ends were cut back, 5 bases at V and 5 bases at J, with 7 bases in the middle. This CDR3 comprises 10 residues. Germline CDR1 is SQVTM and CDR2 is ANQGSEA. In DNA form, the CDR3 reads TGCAGCGTTTTGAGGGACGAGCAGTACTTC. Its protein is CSVLRDEQYF.

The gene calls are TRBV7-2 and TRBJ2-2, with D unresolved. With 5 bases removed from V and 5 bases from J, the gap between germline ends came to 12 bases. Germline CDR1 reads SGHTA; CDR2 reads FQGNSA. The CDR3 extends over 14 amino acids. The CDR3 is CASSPGSYTGELFF. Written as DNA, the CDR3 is TGTGCCAGCAGCCCCGGGTCCTATACCGGGGAGCTGTTTTTT.

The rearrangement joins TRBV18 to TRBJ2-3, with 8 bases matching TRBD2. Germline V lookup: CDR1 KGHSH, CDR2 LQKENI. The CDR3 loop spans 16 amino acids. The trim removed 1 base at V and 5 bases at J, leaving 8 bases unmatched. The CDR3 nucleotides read TGTGCCAGCTCACCACGATACGGGGGGGCAGAAGATACGCAGTATTTT. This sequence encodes CASSPRYGGAEDTQYF.